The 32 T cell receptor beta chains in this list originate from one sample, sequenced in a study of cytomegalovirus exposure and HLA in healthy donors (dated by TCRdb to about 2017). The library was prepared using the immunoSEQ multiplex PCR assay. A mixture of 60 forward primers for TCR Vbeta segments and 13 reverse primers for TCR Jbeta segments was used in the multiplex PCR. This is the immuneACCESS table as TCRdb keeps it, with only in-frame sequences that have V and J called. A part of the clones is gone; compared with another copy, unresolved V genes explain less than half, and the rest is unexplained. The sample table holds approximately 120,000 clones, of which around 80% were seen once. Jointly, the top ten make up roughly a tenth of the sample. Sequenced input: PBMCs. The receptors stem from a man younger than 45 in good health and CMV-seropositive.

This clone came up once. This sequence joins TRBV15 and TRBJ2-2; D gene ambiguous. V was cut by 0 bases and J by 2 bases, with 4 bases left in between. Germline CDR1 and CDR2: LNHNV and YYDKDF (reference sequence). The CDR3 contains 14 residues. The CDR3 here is CATSRDKNTGELFF. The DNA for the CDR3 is TGTGCCACCAGCAGAGATAAAAACACCGGGGAGCTGTTTTTT.

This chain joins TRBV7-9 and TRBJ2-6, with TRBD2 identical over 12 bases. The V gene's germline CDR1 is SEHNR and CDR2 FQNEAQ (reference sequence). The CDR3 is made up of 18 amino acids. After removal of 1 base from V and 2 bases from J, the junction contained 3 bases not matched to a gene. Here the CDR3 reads CASSLGGLAGTGANVLTF. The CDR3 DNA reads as TGTGCCAGCAGCTTAGGCGGACTAGCGGGAACTGGGGCCAACGTCCTGACTTTC. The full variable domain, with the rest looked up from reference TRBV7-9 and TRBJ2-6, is DTGVSQNPRHKITKRGQNVTFRCDPISEHNRLYWYRQTLGQGPEFLTYFQNEAQLEKSRLLSDRFSAERPKGSFSTLEIQRTEQGDSAMYLCASSLGGLAGTGANVLTFGAGSRLTVL.

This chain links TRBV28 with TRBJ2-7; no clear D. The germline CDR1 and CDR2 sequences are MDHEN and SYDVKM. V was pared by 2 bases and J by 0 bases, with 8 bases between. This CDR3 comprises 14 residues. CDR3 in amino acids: CASSLAESSYEQYF. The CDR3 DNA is TGTGCCAGCAGTTTAGCGGAAAGCTCCTACGAGCAGTACTTC.

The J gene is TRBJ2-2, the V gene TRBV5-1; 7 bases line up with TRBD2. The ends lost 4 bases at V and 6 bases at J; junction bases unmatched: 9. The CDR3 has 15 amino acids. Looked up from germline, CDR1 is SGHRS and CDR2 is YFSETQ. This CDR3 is CASSHPSGGSGELFF. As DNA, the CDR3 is TGCGCCAGCAGCCACCCGTCGGGGGGTTCCGGGGAGCTGTTTTTT.

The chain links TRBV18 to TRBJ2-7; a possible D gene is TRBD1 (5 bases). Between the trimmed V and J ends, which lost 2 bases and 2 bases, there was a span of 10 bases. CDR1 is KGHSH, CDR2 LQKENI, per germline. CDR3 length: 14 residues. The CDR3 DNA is TGTGCCAGCTCACCAGCAGGGCTTGCCTACGAGCAGTACTTC. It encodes CASSPAGLAYEQYF.

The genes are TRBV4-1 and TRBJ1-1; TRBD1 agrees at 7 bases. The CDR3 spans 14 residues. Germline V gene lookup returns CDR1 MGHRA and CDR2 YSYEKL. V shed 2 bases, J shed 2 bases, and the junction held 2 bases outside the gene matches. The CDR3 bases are TGCGCCAGCAGCCAAAACAGGGGCAACACTGAAGCTTTCTTT. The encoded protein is CASSQNRGNTEAFF.

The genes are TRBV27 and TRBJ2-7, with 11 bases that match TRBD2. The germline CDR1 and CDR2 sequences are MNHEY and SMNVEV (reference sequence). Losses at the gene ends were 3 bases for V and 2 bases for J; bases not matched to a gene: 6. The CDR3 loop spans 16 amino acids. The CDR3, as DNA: TGTGCCAGCAGTTTCATGGGACTAGCGGCACCCTACGAGCAGTACTTC. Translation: CASSFMGLAAPYEQYF.

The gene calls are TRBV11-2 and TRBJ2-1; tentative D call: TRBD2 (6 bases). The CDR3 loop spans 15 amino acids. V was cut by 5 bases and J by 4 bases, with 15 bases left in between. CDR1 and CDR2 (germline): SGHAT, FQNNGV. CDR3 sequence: CASSPLAGGYNEQFF. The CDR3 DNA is TGTGCCAGCAGCCCCCTCGCCGGGGGATACAATGAGCAGTTCTTC. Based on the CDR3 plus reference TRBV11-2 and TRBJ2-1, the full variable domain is EAGVAQSPRYKIIEKRQSVAFWCNPISGHATLYWYQQILGQGPKLLIQFQNNGVVDDSQLPKDRFSAERLKGVDSTLKIQPAKLEDSAVYLCASSPLAGGYNEQFFGPGTRLTVL.

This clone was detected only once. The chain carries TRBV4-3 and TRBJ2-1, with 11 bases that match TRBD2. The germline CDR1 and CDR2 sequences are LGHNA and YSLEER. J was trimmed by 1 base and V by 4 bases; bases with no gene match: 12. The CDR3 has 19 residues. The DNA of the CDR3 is TGCGCCAGCAGCCCGTTAATAGCGGGAGGGCCCGGGTCCTACAATGAGCAGTTCTTC. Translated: CASSPLIAGGPGSYNEQFF.

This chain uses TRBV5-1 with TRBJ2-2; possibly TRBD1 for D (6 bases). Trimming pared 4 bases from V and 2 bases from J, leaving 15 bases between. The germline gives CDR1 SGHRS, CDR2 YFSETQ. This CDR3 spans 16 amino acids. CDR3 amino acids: CASSGTGTPNTGELFF. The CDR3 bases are TGCGCCAGCAGCGGGACCGGGACACCTAACACCGGGGAGCTGTTTTTT.

CDR3 protein: CASSQGQGSYEQYF. CDR3 DNA sequence: TGTGCCAGCAGCCAAGGACAGGGGTCCTACGAGCAGTACTTC. This chain connects TRBV28 to TRBJ2-7, with 9 bases matching TRBD1. J gave up 1 base and V 6 bases, and 4 bases lay outside the gene matches. In germline, CDR1 is MDHEN, CDR2 SYDVKM. CDR3 length: 14 amino acids.

The CDR3 is CASSSGAVAGQETQYF. CDR3 DNA: TGTGCCAGCAGCTCCGGAGCGGTAGCTGGGCAAGAGACCCAGTACTTC. The chain recombines TRBV11-3 with TRBJ2-5, with D maybe TRBD2 (5 bases). CDR1 is SGHNT and CDR2 is YENEEA in the germline V gene. The CDR3 loop spans 16 amino acids. Trimming stripped 4 bases from V and 2 bases from J, with 17 bases between.

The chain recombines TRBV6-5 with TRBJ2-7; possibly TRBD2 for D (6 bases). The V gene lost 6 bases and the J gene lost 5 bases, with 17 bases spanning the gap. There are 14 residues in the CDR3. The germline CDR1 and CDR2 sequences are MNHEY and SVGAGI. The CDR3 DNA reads TGTGCCAGCAGCTTCCTGGGAGGTGCGGACGAGCAGTACTTC. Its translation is CASSFLGGADEQYF.

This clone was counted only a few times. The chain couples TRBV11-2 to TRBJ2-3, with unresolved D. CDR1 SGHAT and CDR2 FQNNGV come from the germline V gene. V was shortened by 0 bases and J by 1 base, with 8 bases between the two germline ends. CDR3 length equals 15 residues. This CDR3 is CASSLDQYRTDTQYF. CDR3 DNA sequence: TGTGCCAGCAGCTTAGATCAGTATCGCACAGATACGCAGTATTTT.

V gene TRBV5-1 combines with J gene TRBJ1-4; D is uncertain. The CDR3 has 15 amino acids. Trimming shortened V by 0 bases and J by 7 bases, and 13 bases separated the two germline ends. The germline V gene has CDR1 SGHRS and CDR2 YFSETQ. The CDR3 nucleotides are TGCGCCAGCAGCTTGGGGTCAGCGGTATCTGAAAAACTGTTTTTT. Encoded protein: CASSLGSAVSEKLFF. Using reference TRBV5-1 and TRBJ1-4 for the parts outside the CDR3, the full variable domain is KAGVTQTPRYLIKTRGQQVTLSCSPISGHRSVSWYQQTPGQGLQFLFEYFSETQRNKGNFPGRFSGRQFSNSRSEMNVSTLELGDSALYLCASSLGSAVSEKLFFGSGTQLSVL.

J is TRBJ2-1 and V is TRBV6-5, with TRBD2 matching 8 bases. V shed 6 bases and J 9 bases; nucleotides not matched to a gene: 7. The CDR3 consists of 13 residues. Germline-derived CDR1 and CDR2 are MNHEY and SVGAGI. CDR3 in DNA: TGTGCCAGCAGGCGACTAGCGACGGTTGAGCAGTTCTTC. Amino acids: CASRRLATVEQFF.

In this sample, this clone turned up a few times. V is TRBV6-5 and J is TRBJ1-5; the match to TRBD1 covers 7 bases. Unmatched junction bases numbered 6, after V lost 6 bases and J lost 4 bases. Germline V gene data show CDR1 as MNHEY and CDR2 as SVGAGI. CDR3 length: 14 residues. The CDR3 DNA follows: TGTGCCAGCAGGAGGGGGCCAGGGAATCAGCCCCAGCATTTT. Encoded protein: CASRRGPGNQPQHF.

The CDR3 nucleotides are TGCGCCAGCAGCTTGTGGCTAGCGGGAGAACCCTCCTACGAGCAGTACTTC. Translated, it gives CASSLWLAGEPSYEQYF. The chain is built from TRBV5-1 and TRBJ2-7; 10 nucleotides line up with TRBD2. Trimming at V came to 1 base and at J to 0 bases, leaving 7 bases not matched to a gene. The CDR3 totals 17 residues. CDR1 is SGHRS and CDR2 is YFSETQ in the germline V gene.

The CDR3 DNA sequence: TGTGCCAGCAGTTCGTCCGGGACAGGGGGAAGGGCAGATACGCAGTATTTT. It codes for CASSSSGTGGRADTQYF. V usage is TRBV28 and J usage is TRBJ2-3; 11 bases line up with TRBD1. This CDR3 spans 17 amino acids. Germline CDR1 and CDR2: MDHEN and SYDVKM. V trimming: 4 bases; J trimming: 4 bases; junction bases outside the gene matches: 10.

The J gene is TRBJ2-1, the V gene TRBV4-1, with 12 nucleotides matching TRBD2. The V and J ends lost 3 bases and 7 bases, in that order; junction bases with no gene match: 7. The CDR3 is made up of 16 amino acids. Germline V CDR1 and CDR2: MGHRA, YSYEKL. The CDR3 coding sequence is TGCGCCAGCAGCCACCCTAGCGGGAGGGCCGGGAATGAGCAGTTCTTC. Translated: CASSHPSGRAGNEQFF.

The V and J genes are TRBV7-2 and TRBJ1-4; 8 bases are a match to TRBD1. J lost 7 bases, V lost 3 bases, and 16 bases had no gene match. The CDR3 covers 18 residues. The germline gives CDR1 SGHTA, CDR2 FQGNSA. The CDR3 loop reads CASSFPDAGQVRREKLFF. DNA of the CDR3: TGTGCCAGCAGCTTCCCCGACGCGGGACAGGTGCGCCGTGAAAAACTGTTTTTT.

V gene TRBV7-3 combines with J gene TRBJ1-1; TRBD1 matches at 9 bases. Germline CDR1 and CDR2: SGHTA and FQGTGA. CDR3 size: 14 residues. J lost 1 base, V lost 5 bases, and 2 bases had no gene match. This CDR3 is CASSRQGGNTEAFF. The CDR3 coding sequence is TGTGCCAGCAGCCGACAGGGGGGGAACACTGAAGCTTTCTTT.

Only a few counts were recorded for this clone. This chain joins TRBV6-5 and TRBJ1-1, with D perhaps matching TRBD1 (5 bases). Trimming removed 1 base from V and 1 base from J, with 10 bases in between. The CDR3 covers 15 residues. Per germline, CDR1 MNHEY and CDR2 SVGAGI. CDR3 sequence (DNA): TGTGCCAGCAGTTACTGGGGGACTGGGAACACTGAAGCTTTCTTT. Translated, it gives CASSYWGTGNTEAFF.

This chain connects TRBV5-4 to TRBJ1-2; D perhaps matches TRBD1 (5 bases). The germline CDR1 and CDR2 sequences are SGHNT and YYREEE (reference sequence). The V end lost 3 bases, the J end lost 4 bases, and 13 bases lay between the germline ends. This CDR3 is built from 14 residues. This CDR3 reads CASSSVTVAYGYTF. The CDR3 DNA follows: TGTGCCAGCAGCTCTGTGACAGTTGCCTATGGCTACACCTTC.

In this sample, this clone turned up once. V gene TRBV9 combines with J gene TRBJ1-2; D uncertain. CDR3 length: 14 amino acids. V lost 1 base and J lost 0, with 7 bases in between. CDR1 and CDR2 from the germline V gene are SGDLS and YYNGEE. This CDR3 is CASSVRLSNYGYTF. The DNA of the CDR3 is TGTGCCAGCAGCGTACGTCTCTCTAACTATGGCTACACCTTC.

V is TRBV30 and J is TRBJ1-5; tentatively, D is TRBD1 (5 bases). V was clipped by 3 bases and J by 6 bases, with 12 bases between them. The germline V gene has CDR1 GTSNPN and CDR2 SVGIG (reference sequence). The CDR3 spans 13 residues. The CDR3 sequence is CAWRGSRAQPQHF. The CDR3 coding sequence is TGTGCCTGGAGAGGTTCCAGGGCTCAGCCCCAGCATTTT.

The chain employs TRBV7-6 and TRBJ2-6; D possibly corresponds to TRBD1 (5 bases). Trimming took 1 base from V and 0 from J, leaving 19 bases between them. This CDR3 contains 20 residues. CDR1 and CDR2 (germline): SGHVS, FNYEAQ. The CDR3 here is CASSLEGRTTPYSGANVLTF. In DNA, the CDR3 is TGTGCCAGCAGCTTAGAAGGTCGGACAACCCCTTACTCTGGGGCCAACGTCCTGACTTTC.

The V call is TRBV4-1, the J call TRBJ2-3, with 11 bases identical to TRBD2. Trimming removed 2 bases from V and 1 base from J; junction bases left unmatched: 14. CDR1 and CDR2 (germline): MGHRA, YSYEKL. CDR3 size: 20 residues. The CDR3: CASSQYLIAGGLSGTDTQYF. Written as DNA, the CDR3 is TGCGCCAGCAGCCAATACCTAATAGCGGGAGGGCTGTCGGGCACAGATACGCAGTATTTT.

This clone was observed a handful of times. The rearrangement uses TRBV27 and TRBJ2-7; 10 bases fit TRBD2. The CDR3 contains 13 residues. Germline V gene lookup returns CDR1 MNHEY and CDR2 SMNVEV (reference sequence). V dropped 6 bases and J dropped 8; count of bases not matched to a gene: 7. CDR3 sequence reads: CASREREGGQQYF. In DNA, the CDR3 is TGTGCCAGCAGAGAGCGGGAGGGAGGTCAGCAGTACTTC.

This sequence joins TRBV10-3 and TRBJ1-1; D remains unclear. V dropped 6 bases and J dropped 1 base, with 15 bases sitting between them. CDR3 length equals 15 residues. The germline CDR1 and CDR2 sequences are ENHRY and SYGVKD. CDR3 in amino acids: CAISQNTGSNTEAFF. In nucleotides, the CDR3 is TGTGCCATCAGCCAAAATACGGGGTCGAACACTGAAGCTTTCTTT.

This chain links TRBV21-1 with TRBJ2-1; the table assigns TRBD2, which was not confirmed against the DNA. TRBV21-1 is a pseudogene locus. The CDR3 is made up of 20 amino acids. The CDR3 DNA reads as TGTGCCAGCAGCAAATGGAAAACCCGGGACTGCGGGAGGTCCTACAATGAGCAGTTCTTC. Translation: CASSKWKTRDCGRSYNEQFF.

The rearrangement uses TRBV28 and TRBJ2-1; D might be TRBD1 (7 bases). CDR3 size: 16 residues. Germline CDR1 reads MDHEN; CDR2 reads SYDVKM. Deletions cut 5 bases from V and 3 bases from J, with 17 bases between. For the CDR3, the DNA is TGTGCCAGCAGTAGGACAGGACTATCGGTCTACAATGAGCAGTTCTTC. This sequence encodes CASSRTGLSVYNEQFF.